A single TCR beta chain is shown here with its context. The data belong to a study of T cells in Graves' hyperthyroidism and ophthalmopathy. Exclusion of patients followed from uncontrolled infection, other autoimmune disease, pregnancy or lactation. Clinical symptoms, serum thyroxine and TRAb, thyroid ultrasound and orbital computed tomography together formed the diagnostic basis. From RNA transcripts, TCR beta CDR3 regions were amplified. First-round RT-PCR targeting the TCR CDR3 was performed with the HTBI primer set. TCRdb fed the multiplex PCR reads into MiXCR, producing one record per CDR3 protein. Seen here are under 700,000 distinct CDR3 sequences, under 60% observed once, and the top ten hold approximately 8.2%. Germline CDR1 LNHNV, CDR2 YYDKDF (reference sequence). The CDR3 is 14 residues long. V shed 3 bases and J 6 bases; nucleotides not matched to a gene: 4.

The sample comprised peripheral blood or thyroid tissue (not recorded which). The TCR originated in a woman aged 18-29 years with Graves' hyperthyroidism. The chain is built from TRBV15 and TRBJ1-4; 7 bases line up with TRBD1. The CDR3 nucleotides read TGTGCCACCAGCAGCCCCGGGACAGATGAAAAACTGTTTTTT. It specifies CATSSPGTDEKLFF.